This TCR beta chain is drawn from a study of blood T cell repertoires in COVID-19. For the study at large: Specimens from acute and convalescent COVID-19 originated in the United States, Italy and Spain. The analysed material was cDNA or gDNA that came from T cells, B-cell-depleted T cells, or PBMCs.

As handled by the study authors: Reference gene primers were amplified, and this amplification served to estimate nucleated cell counts. The assay was immunoSEQ multiplex PCR, and TCRdb's table has in-frame clones only and misses some. The V and J calls and clone size were taken over from that table, and D and trimming were inferred from the DNA. The sample lists 52,000 or so clones, 70% to 90% occurring once. The V gene's germline CDR1 is SEHNR and CDR2 FQNEAQ (reference sequence). The CDR3 sequence is 14 residues long. Trimming cost V 5 bases and J 4 bases, with 14 bases left between them. This chain links TRBV7-9 with TRBJ2-5; possibly TRBD1 for D (7 bases). Sequenced input: peripheral blood. This receptor was identified in an older woman with active COVID-19. CDR3: CASSVGGGTETQYF. The CDR3 DNA reads as TGTGCCAGCAGCGTAGGGGGCGGGACAGAGACCCAGTACTTC.